The entry below gives a single T cell receptor beta chain sequence along with its context. The V segment lost 2 bases and the J segment 7 bases; nucleotides outside the gene matches: 7. The CDR3 extends over 16 amino acids. The germline gives CDR1 MNHEY, CDR2 SVGAGI. The data were taken from a study of cytomegalovirus exposure and HLA in healthy donors. It was with 60 Vbeta and 13 Jbeta primers that the PCR ran. Clones were read by immunoSEQ multiplex PCR, and TCRdb kept only the in-frame ones, dropping some. The profile covers approximately 150,000 clones, with 70% to 80% appearing a single time and under 1.5% taken by the ten largest.

Source material: PBMCs. The receptor was derived from a young man in good health and CMV-seronegative. The chain is built from TRBV6-5 and TRBJ2-7; TRBD2 matches at 14 bases. DNA for the CDR3: TGTGCCAGCAGTTACGATGGGACTAGCGGGAGTAATGAGCAGTACTTC. Encoded protein: CASSYDGTSGSNEQYF.